This TCR beta chain appears in the sequencing data of a study of cytomegalovirus exposure and HLA in healthy donors. Overall study context: Earlier, 95 million to 130 million unique TCR beta sequences were recovered from approximately 200 million T cells by an analysis.

The CDR3 totals 13 residues. Germline V gene data show CDR1 as LGHNA and CDR2 as YSLEER. V lost 0 bases to trimming and J lost 8 bases, with 10 bases between them. General study results and limits: A later analysis reported that several of the most significant clusters appeared to be linked to common viral pathogens, among them Epstein-Barr virus. Associated with HLA alleles at 0.05 false discovery rate in a later analysis were around 17,000 TCR beta sequences. One variant, a missense change in DCLRE1C, was linked in a later analysis to TCR beta V- and J-gene trimming.

Primers: 60 Vbeta forward and 13 Jbeta reverse. The protocol was immunoSEQ multiplex PCR, while the TCRdb copy is restricted to in-frame clones and leaves out a portion. The data show 60,000 to 70,000 clones, 55% to 80% seen once. To note about this clone: The target antigen is unknown.

This sequence originates from a woman aged 50 to 60 in good health and CMV-seronegative. The sample was PBMCs. The rearrangement joins TRBV4-3 to TRBJ1-2; D ambiguous. The CDR3 coding sequence is TGCGCCAGCAGCCAAGATTTGGGGAGCGGCTACACCTTC. Its protein product is CASSQDLGSGYTF.